Listed below are T cell receptor beta chains from one sample, sequenced in a study of cytomegalovirus exposure and HLA in healthy donors. Generated by immunoSEQ multiplex PCR, the TCRdb table keeps only in-frame clones and is missing some. The repertoire holds roughly 120,000 clones, with about 66% as singletons. Sequencing was performed on PBMCs. The receptors come from a young man in good health and CMV-seropositive. Both conserved end residues are part of each CDR3. D genes are given only for firm matches. The size field is filled for only some rows; it gives once, few, many or a size class.

d_call j_call clone_size v_call cdr3_nt cdr3_aa
TRBD1 TRBJ2-3 NA TRBV5-1 TGCGCCAGCAGCCCCAGGGACAGGTCCAAAGATACGCAGTATTTT CASSPRDRSKDTQYF
NA TRBJ2-3 NA TRBV4-3 TGCGCCAGCAGCCAAGCTCCTAGGGGCTCGGATACGCAGTATTTT CASSQAPRGSDTQYF
TRBD2 TRBJ2-2 few TRBV9 TGTGCCAGCAGCGCCCGACTAGCGGGAGGGCCTCGGGGCGGGGAGCTGTTTTTT CASSARLAGGPRGGELFF
NA TRBJ2-3 NA TRBV29-1 TGCAGCGTTAGGCTAGCGCAAAAGAACACAGATACGCAGTATTTT CSVRLAQKNTDTQYF
TRBD1 TRBJ1-2 once TRBV18 TGTGCCAGCTCACCACGAATCCAGGACAGGTTCTATGGCTACACCTTC CASSPRIQDRFYGYTF
TRBD2 TRBJ2-5 NA TRBV29-1 TGCAGCGTTCTGGTAGCGGGTCAAGAGACCCAGTACTTC CSVLVAGQETQYF
TRBD1 TRBJ1-1 NA TRBV4-1 TGCGCCAGCAGCCCGACAGGGGCGCGGGTGTCTGAAGCTTTCTTT CASSPTGARVSEAFF
NA TRBJ2-7 NA TRBV9 TGTGCCAGCAGCAGGGCGGCAGGGATCTACGAGCAGTACTTC CASSRAAGIYEQYF
TRBD1 TRBJ2-2 NA TRBV10-1 TGCGCCAGCAGACTTGGACAGGGTGACGGGGAGCTGTTTTTT CASRLGQGDGELFF
TRBD2 TRBJ2-7 NA TRBV5-5 TGTGCCAGCAGCTTTTCTGGCGGGAGTGGCGAGCAGTACTTC CASSFSGGSGEQYF
TRBD1 TRBJ2-2 NA TRBV5-6 TGTGCCAGCAGCTTGTGGCAGGGGGCTGACACCGGGGAGCTGTTTTTT CASSLWQGADTGELFF
NA TRBJ1-1 NA TRBV5-1 TGCGCCAGCAGCGGAGGTTTTGGGAACACTGAAGCTTTCTTT CASSGGFGNTEAFF
TRBD2 TRBJ2-1 NA TRBV9 TGTGCCAGCAGCGTAGTTGGGACTAGCGCCCCCGGGGAGCAGTTCTTC CASSVVGTSAPGEQFF
TRBD2 TRBJ2-7 few TRBV7-2 TGTGCCAGCAGCTTAGGGGGTAGCGGGGATTACGAGCAGTACTTC CASSLGGSGDYEQYF
NA TRBJ1-2 NA TRBV6-5 TGTGCCAGCAGTTCGTCGAGGACTGGGGATTACTATGGCTACACCTTC CASSSSRTGDYYGYTF
NA TRBJ2-7 NA TRBV6-1 TGTGCCAGCAGCACAAGTCGGGTTCTACGGCAGTACTTC CASSTSRVLRQYF
TRBD1 TRBJ2-2 few TRBV10-2 TGCGCCAGCAGTGGACAGGGGGCCGGGGAGCTGTTTTTT CASSGQGAGELFF
TRBD1 TRBJ1-1 NA TRBV7-9 TGTGCCAGCAGATCGAGGGGGCCGAACACTGAAGCTTTCTTT CASRSRGPNTEAFF
NA TRBJ2-7 NA TRBV2 TGTGCCAGCAGTGAAGCGGGGGACATCTCCTACGAGCAGTACTTC CASSEAGDISYEQYF
TRBD1 TRBJ1-1 once TRBV19 TGTGCCAGTAGTATAAGTTGGACAGGCACTGAAGCTTTCTTT CASSISWTGTEAFF
TRBD2 TRBJ2-5 NA TRBV9 TGTGCCAGCAGCGTAGACTCTGGACTAGCGGGAGGGAGAGAGACCCAGTACTTC CASSVDSGLAGGRETQYF
TRBD1 TRBJ1-3 NA TRBV5-1 TGCGCCAGCAGCATCCAGGGGGCCGGTGACACCATATATTTT CASSIQGAGDTIYF
NA TRBJ1-2 few TRBV19 TGTGCCAGTAGTATAGATCACAGGAGCGGCTACACCTTC CASSIDHRSGYTF
NA TRBJ2-1 NA TRBV7-2 TGTGCCAGCAGCTTAAGCGGCAATTACAATGAGCAGTTCTTC CASSLSGNYNEQFF
NA TRBJ1-4 NA TRBV7-2 TGTGCCAGCAGCTTAGATTCCGGCACGGGAGTTGAAAAACTGTTTTTT CASSLDSGTGVEKLFF
NA TRBJ2-4 few TRBV19 TGTGCCAGTAATCACCCAGCCTACCGGGACATTCAGTACTTC CASNHPAYRDIQYF